The subject of this entry is one TCR beta chain. Antigen: not known. This entry belongs to a study of OX40 agonist ivuxolimab in advanced cancers. Germline CDR1 is LGHNT and CDR2 is FRNRAP. The V segment lost 5 bases and the J segment 7 bases; nucleotides outside the gene matches: 9. This CDR3 contains 15 residues. Study-level points and caveats: Some of the lowest clonal expansion was seen in partial responders at 0.1-3.0 mg/kg. CD8+ T cells showed, on average, more clonal expansion than CD4+ cells.

This table comes from immunoSEQ multiplex PCR, and its TCRdb copy is limited to in-frame clones, with some not included. Among tens of thousands of clones, around 90% were seen once, and the ten largest hold more than 5.5%. Sequenced material: CD4+ or CD8+ T cells sorted from blood, taken in a trial of the OX40 agonist ivuxolimab. This chain uses TRBV12-5 with TRBJ2-1; TRBD2 aligns across 9 bases. The sequence was collected from an adult with an advanced solid tumor such as melanoma, head and neck, liver or kidney cancer. In nucleotides, the CDR3 is TGTGCTAGTGGTCTCGGAGGAGCGGGAGGTAATGAGCAGTTCTTC. Protein sequence: CASGLGGAGGNEQFF.